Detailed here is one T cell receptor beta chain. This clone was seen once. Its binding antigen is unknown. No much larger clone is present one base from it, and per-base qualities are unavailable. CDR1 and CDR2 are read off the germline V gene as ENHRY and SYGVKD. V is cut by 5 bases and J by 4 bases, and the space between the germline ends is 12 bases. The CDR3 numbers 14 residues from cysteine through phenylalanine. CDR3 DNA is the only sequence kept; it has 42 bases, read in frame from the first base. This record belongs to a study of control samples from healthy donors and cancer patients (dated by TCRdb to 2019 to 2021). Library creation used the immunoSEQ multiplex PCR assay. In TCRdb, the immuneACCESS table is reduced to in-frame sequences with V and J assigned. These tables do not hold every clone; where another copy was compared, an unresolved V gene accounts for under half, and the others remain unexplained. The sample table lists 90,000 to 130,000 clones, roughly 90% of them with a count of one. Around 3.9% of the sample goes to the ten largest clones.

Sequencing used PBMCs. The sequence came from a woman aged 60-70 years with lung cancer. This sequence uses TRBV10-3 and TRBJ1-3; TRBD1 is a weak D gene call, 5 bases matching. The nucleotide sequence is TGTGCCATCAGTAGGGGTGAGGGAGGAAACACCATATATTTT. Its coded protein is CAISRGEGGNTIYF.